These T cell receptor beta chains were read from a single sample in a study of identical twins. MiXCR, applied by TCRdb to the 5' RACE reads, yields one record per CDR3 protein. The sample includes about 690,000 distinct CDR3 sequences, about 20% of them seen just once. These data also featured in a second study, about T cells expressing NK-cell markers.

Sequencing used PBMCs. Source of these receptors: a woman younger than 30 in good health. Both conserved end residues are part of each CDR3. The D gene is left open where the match is weak. Clone sizes are given selectively: once, few, many, or a class where the clone is expanded.

CDR3 DNA | CDR3 protein | clone size | J gene | V gene | D gene
TGCAGTGCTACAGGAAGGGGGCTTCGGGGCTACACCTTC | CSATGRGLRGYTF | - | TRBJ1-2 | TRBV20-1 | TRBD1
TGTGCCAGCAGCTTAGGGCCCGGGAGCCTGGCCCAGTACTTC | CASSLGPGSLAQYF | few | TRBJ2-5 | TRBV7-8 | -
TGTGCCAGCGGACCCTTGAGCGGTGACAATGAGCAGTTCTTC | CASGPLSGDNEQFF | few | TRBJ2-1 | TRBV5-8 | -
TGCAGTGTGGGATGGGGCGAGCAGTACTTC | CSVGWGEQYF | few | TRBJ2-7 | TRBV20-1 | -
TGCGCCAGCAGCACTAGCGGGAATAACACCGGGGAGCTGTTTTTT | CASSTSGNNTGELFF | - | TRBJ2-2 | TRBV5-1 | TRBD2
TGTGCCAGCAGAAGACCTGGGGAGACCCAGTACTTC | CASRRPGETQYF | - | TRBJ2-5 | TRBV6-6 | -
TGTGCCAGCAGCCGTACCTCCCCTTCTAGCGGGGGTACGTACCAAGAGACCCAGTACTTC | CASSRTSPSSGGTYQETQYF | few | TRBJ2-5 | TRBV9 | TRBD2
TGTGCCAGCATGGGAGGGGGCCAGGAGACCCAGTACTTC | CASMGGGQETQYF | - | TRBJ2-5 | TRBV12-3/TRBV12-4 | -
TGTGCCAGCTCACCCCCAAGGATTGGCGAGCAGTACTTC | CASSPPRIGEQYF | - | TRBJ2-7 | TRBV18 | -
TGTGCCACCAGTGATTCGTTAGCGGGAGTCAATGAGCAGTTCTTC | CATSDSLAGVNEQFF | - | TRBJ2-1 | TRBV24-1 | TRBD2
TGTGCCAGCAGTTACCCGACGTCTGGGACTAGCGGGAGGCGCCTAAAGACCCAGTACTTC | CASSYPTSGTSGRRLKTQYF | few | TRBJ2-5 | TRBV6-2/TRBV6-3 | TRBD2
TGTACCTGCAGTTTTCACGTCGTAGACTCCCCCCTTACCGGGGAGCTGTTTTTT | CTCSFHVVDSPLTGELFF | - | TRBJ2-2 | TRBV2 | -
TGTGCCAGCAGTTTAAGCGGTACCTACGAGCAGTACTTC | CASSLSGTYEQYF | many | TRBJ2-7 | TRBV12-3/TRBV12-4 | -
TGCGCCAGCAGCTTTTCCATGGACAGTTTTAGCTCCTACGAGCAGTACTTC | CASSFSMDSFSSYEQYF | - | TRBJ2-7 | TRBV5-1 | -
TGTGCCAGCAGAAGAAGCGGGGTAAACACCGGGGAGCTGTTTTTT | CASRRSGVNTGELFF | few | TRBJ2-2 | TRBV6-1 | TRBD2
TGTGCCAGCGGAGTCGGGACAGGAGAGTCGGACCAGTACTTC | CASGVGTGESDQYF | - | TRBJ2-5 | TRBV12-3/TRBV12-4 | TRBD1
TGTGCCGCCCTCGGACAGATAGAAAACACCATATATTTT | CAALGQIENTIYF | few | TRBJ1-3 | TRBV12-3/TRBV12-4 | -
TGCAGCGTTGCTAAGGGAGGGGGGGTCCAAGAGACCCAGTACTTC | CSVAKGGGVQETQYF | - | TRBJ2-5 | TRBV29-1 | -
TGTGCCAGCAGCCTAACCCTTAGCACAGATACGCAGTATTTT | CASSLTLSTDTQYF | - | TRBJ2-3 | TRBV7-2 | -
TGTGCCAGCAGCTTAGGGGTAGGGGGGGTCGAATCACCCCTCCACTTT | CASSLGVGGVESPLHF | - | TRBJ1-6 | TRBV7-6 | -
TGTGCCAGCAGTTACGCAGCCCGACTAGCCGGTGAGCAGTTCTTC | CASSYAARLAGEQFF | few | TRBJ2-1 | TRBV12-3/TRBV12-4 | TRBD2
TGTGCCAGCAGTTTTCGGGCGGCTGGCAATCAGCCCCAGCATTTT | CASSFRAAGNQPQHF | - | TRBJ1-5 | TRBV12-3/TRBV12-4 | -
TGTGCCAGCACTGGGGGTTGGGCTGGCTACACCTTC | CASTGGWAGYTF | - | TRBJ1-2 | TRBV12-3/TRBV12-4 | -
TGTGCCAGCAGTTTGGGCCGGCGGGCTTTCTTT | CASSLGRRAFF | once | TRBJ1-1 | TRBV12-3/TRBV12-4 | -
TGTGCCAGCAGCCGGACAGTCCCACCCTACGAGCAGTACTTC | CASSRTVPPYEQYF | few | TRBJ2-7 | TRBV12-3/TRBV12-4 | -
TGTGCCAGTAATTACAAGTACGACCAAGAGACCCAGTACTTC | CASNYKYDQETQYF | - | TRBJ2-5 | TRBV19 | -
TGTGCCAGCAGGTTGACAGGGTCGAACACCGGGGAGCTGTTTTTT | CASRLTGSNTGELFF | - | TRBJ2-2 | TRBV12-3/TRBV12-4 | TRBD1
TGCAGTGCTAGTTTGCTCGGGGTAGCGGGAAGTTATGGTGAGCAGTTCTTC | CSASLLGVAGSYGEQFF | few | TRBJ2-1 | TRBV20-1 | TRBD2
TGCACCACTCTATCGGGCAATGAGCAGTTCTTC | CTTLSGNEQFF | many | TRBJ2-1 | TRBV29-1 | -
TGTGCCAGCAGCTTAATGGAGAACACTGAAGCTTTCTTT | CASSLMENTEAFF | - | TRBJ1-1 | TRBV7-8 | -
TGCAGTGCTAGAGGACGTGCATCGAACACCGGGGAGCTGTTTTTT | CSARGRASNTGELFF | - | TRBJ2-2 | TRBV20-1 | -
TGTGCCACCAGCAGAGGTTCTCAGGGGCGTTACGTGGACGAGCAGTACTTC | CATSRGSQGRYVDEQYF | - | TRBJ2-7 | TRBV15 | -
TGCGCCAGCAGCCAGTCCGGGGGTGTCTACGAGCAGTACTTC | CASSQSGGVYEQYF | - | TRBJ2-7 | TRBV4-1 | -
TGTGCCATCAGTGGCCCGGGCAATGAGCAGTTCTTC | CAISGPGNEQFF | many | TRBJ2-1 | TRBV10-3 | -
TGTGCCAGCGGCCAGGCCCGAAATGCGGAAGAGCAGTACTTC | CASGQARNAEEQYF | few | TRBJ2-7 | TRBV7-7 | -
TGCGCCAGCAGCCAAGATTTTAAGGGTAGGACTGAAGCTTTCTTT | CASSQDFKGRTEAFF | many | TRBJ1-1 | TRBV4-3 | -
TGTGCCAGCAGTGCAAGACCCGTGACGGGCGGGGTTACGCAGTATTTT | CASSARPVTGGVTQYF | many | TRBJ2-3 | TRBV12-3/TRBV12-4 | -
TGTGCCAGCAGCTCACGAGCGAGAGAGCAGTTCTTC | CASSSRAREQFF | - | TRBJ2-1 | TRBV3-1 | -
TGTGCCAGCAGCTTAGCTCCACGGGGGGACCAAGAGACCCAGTACTTC | CASSLAPRGDQETQYF | few | TRBJ2-5 | TRBV7-9 | TRBD2
TGCAGCGCCGGGGGGCCTGCCAATGAGCAGTTCTTC | CSAGGPANEQFF | many | TRBJ2-1 | TRBV29-1 | -
TGTGCCTGCCCAAATTCAGGGGCCACGGCCTATGGCTACACCTTC | CACPNSGATAYGYTF | many | TRBJ1-2 | TRBV6-1 | -
TGTGCCAGCAGCGTACTAGCGGGTCTAGCACAGACCACGCAGTATTTT | CASSVLAGLAQTTQYF | - | TRBJ2-3 | TRBV9 | TRBD2
TGTGCCAGCAGTTTAACCAGGAACCCCTATGGCTACACCTTC | CASSLTRNPYGYTF | - | TRBJ1-2 | TRBV27 | -
TGCAGCGTTGGAGGGCCGACATTCAATCAGCCCCAGCATTTT | CSVGGPTFNQPQHF | few | TRBJ1-5 | TRBV29-1 | -
TGTGCCAGCAGCTACGCCGGGCCCCCCTACGAGCAGTACTTC | CASSYAGPPYEQYF | - | TRBJ2-7 | TRBV6-5 | -
TGCCCCCGAGGACACTGGTGCAATCAGCCCCAGCATTTT | CPRGHWCNQPQHF | - | TRBJ1-5 | TRBV5-1 | -
TGTGCCAGCAGTTTTATCGATGAGCAGTTCTTC | CASSFIDEQFF | few | TRBJ2-1 | TRBV12-3/TRBV12-4 | -